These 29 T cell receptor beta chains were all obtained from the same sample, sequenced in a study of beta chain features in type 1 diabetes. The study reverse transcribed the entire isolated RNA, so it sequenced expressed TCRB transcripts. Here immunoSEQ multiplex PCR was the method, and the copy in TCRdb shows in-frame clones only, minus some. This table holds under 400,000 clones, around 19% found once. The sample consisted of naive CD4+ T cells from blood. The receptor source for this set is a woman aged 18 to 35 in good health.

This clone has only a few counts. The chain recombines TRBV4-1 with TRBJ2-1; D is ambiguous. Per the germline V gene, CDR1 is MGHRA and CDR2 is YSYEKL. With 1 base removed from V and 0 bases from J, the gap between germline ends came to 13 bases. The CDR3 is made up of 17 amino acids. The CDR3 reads CASSQGPDRSSYNEQFF. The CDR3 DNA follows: TGCGCCAGCAGCCAAGGGCCAGATCGCAGCTCCTACAATGAGCAGTTCTTC.

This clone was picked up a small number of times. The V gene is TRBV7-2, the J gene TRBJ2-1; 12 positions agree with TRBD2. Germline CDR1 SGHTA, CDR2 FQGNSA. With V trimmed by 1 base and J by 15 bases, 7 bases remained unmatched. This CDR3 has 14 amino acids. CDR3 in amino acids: CASSLGTSGGKWFF. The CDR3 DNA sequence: TGTGCCAGCAGCTTAGGAACTAGCGGGGGGAAGTGGTTCTTC.

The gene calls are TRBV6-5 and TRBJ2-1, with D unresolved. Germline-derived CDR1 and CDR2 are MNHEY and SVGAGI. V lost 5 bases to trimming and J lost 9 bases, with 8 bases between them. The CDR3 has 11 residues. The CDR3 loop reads CASSDGGEQFF. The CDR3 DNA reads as TGTGCCAGCAGTGATGGCGGTGAGCAGTTCTTC.

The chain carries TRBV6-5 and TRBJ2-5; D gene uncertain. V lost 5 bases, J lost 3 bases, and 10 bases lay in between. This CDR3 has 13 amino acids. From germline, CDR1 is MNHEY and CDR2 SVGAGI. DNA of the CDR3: TGTGCCAGCAGTGGGCCGTTAGAAGAGACCCAGTACTTC. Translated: CASSGPLEETQYF.

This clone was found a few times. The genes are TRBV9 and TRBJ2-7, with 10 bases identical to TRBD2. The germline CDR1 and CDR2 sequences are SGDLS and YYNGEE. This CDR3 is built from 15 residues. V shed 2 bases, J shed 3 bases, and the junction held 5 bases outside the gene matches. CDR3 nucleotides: TGTGCCAGCAGCGTGTTGGCTAGCGGGAGCTACGAGCAGTACTTC. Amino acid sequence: CASSVLASGSYEQYF.

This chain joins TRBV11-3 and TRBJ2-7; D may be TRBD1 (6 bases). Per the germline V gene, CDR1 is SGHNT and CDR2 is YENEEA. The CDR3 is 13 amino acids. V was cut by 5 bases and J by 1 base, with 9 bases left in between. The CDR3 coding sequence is TGTGCCAGCAGCCGGGACAAGTCCTACGAGCAGTACTTC. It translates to CASSRDKSYEQYF.

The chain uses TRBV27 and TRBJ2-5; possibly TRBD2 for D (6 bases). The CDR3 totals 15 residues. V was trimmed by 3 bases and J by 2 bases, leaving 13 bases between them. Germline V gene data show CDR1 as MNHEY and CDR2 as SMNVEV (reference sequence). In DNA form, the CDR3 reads TGTGCCAGCAGTTTCGGTCGGGGGAGACAAGAGACCCAGTACTTC. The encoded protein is CASSFGRGRQETQYF.

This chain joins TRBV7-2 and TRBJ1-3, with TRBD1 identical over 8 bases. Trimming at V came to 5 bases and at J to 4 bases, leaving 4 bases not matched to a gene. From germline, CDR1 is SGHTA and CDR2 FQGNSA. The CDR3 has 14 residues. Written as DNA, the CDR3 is TGTGCCAGCAGCCCGACAGGGGAAGGAAACACCATATATTTT. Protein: CASSPTGEGNTIYF.

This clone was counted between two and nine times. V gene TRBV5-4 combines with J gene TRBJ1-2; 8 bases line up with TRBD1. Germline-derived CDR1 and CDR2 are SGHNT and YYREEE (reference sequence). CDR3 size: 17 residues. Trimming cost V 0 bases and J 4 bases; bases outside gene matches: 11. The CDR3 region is CASSLGTTGAYFYGYTF. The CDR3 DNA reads TGTGCCAGCAGCTTGGGGACGACAGGGGCCTACTTCTATGGCTACACCTTC.

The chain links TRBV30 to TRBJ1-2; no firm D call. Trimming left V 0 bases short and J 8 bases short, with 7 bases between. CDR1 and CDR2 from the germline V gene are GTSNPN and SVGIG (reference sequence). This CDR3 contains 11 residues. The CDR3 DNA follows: TGTGCCTGGAGTGTACGCCAGGGCTACACCTTC. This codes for CAWSVRQGYTF.

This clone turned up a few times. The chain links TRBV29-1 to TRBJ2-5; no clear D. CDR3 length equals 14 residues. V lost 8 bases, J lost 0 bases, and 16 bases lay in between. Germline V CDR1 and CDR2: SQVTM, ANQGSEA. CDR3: CSFPRGRYQETQYF. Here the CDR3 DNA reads TGCAGCTTTCCACGAGGAAGGTACCAAGAGACCCAGTACTTC.

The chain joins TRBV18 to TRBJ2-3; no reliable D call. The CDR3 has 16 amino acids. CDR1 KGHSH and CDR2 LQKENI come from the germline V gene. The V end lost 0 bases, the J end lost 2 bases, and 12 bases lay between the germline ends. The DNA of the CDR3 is TGTGCCAGCTCACCACCCCGCGCACTAACCACAGATACGCAGTATTTT. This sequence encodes CASSPPRALTTDTQYF. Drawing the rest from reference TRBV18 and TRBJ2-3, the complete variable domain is NAGVMQNPRHLVRRRGQEARLRCSPMKGHSHVYWYRQLPEEGLKFMVYLQKENIIDESGMPKERFSAEFPKEGPSILRIQQVVRGDSAAYFCASSPPRALTTDTQYFGPGTRLTVL.

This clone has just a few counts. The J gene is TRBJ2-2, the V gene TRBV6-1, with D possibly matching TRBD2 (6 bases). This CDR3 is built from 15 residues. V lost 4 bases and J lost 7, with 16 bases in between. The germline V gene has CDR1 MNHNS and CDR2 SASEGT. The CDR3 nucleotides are TGTGCCAGCAGTGGGAGGGCAGGAGGAGGCGGGGAGCTGTTTTTT. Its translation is CASSGRAGGGGELFF.

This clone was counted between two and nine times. The CDR3, as DNA: TGTGCCAGTAGTCGGAGGGACAGTTGGACTGAAGCTTTCTTT. Protein: CASSRRDSWTEAFF. V usage is TRBV19 and J usage is TRBJ1-1; TRBD1 matches at 7 bases. The CDR3 is 14 amino acids. Germline trimming cut 5 bases from V and 5 bases from J; bases unmatched to any gene: 8. Germline V gene data show CDR1 as LNHDA and CDR2 as SQIVND (reference sequence).

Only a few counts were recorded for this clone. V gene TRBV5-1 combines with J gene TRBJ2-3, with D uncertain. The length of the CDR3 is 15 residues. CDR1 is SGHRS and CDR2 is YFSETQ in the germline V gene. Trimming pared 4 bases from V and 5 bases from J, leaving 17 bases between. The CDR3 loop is CASSLERRLVDTQYF. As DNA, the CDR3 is TGCGCCAGCAGCCTCGAACGAAGACTGGTAGATACGCAGTATTTT.

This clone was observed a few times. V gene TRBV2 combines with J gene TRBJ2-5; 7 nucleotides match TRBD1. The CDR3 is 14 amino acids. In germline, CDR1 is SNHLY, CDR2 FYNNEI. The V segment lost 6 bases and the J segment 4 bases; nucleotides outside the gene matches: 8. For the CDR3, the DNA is TGTGCCAGCAGAGACGGGACAGCATCAGAGACCCAGTACTTC. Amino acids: CASRDGTASETQYF.

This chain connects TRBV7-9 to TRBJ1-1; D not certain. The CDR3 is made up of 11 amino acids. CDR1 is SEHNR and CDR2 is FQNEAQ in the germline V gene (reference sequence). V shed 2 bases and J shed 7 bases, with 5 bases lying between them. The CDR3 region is CASSLRSEAFF. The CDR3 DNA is TGTGCCAGCAGCTTACGCAGTGAAGCTTTCTTT.

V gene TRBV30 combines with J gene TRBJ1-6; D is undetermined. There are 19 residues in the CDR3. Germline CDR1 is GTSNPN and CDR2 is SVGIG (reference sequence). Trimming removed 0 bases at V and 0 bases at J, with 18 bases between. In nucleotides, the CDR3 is TGTGCCTGGAGTGTACGAGGCGCGGGTTTGAGCTCCTATAATTCACCCCTCCACTTT. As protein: CAWSVRGAGLSSYNSPLHF.

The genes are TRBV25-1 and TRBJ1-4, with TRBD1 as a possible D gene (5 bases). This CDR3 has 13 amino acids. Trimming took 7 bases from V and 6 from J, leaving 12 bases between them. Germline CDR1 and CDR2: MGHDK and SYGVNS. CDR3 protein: CASNDRSDEKLFF. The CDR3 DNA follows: TGTGCCAGCAACGACAGATCTGATGAAAAACTGTTTTTT.

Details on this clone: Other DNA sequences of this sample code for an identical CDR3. DNA for the CDR3: TGTGCCAGCTCACTGGGGCAGGGTAATGAGCAGTTCTTC. As protein: CASSLGQGNEQFF. This sequence joins TRBV18 and TRBJ2-1, with D possibly being TRBD1 (5 bases). Trimming took 4 bases from V and 7 from J, leaving 11 bases between them. The CDR3 totals 13 residues. The germline gives CDR1 KGHSH, CDR2 LQKENI.

The CDR3 region is CSVSPRRNTEAFF. CDR3 bases: TGCAGCGTTAGTCCTAGGCGGAACACTGAAGCTTTCTTT. The chain uses TRBV29-1 and TRBJ1-1; no definite D call. The germline V gene encodes CDR1 SQVTM and CDR2 ANQGSEA. CDR3 length: 13 amino acids. Trimming shortened V by 5 bases and J by 1 base, and 11 bases separated the two germline ends. The full variable domain, with the rest looked up from reference TRBV29-1 and TRBJ1-1, is SAVISQKPSRDICQRGTSLTIQCQVDSQVTMMFWYRQQPGQSLTLIATANQGSEATYESGFVIDKFPISRPNLTFSTLTVSNMSPEDSSIYLCSVSPRRNTEAFFGQGTRLTVV.

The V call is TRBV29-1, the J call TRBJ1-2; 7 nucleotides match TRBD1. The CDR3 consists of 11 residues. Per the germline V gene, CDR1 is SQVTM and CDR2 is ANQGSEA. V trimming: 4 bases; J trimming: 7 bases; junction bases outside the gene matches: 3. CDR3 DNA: TGCAGCGTTGCTGGACAGGTTGGCTACACCTTC. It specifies CSVAGQVGYTF.

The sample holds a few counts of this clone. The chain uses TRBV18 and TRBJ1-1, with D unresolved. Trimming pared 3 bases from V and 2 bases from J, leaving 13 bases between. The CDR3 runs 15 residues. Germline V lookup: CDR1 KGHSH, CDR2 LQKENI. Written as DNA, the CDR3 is TGTGCCAGCTCACCGCAACCAGGCGTTAACACTGAAGCTTTCTTT. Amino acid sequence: CASSPQPGVNTEAFF.

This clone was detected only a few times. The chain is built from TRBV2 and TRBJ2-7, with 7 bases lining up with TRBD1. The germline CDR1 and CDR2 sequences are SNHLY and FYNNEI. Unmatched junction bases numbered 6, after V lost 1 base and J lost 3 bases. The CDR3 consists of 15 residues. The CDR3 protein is CASSEGQGQFYEQYF. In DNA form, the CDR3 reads TGTGCCAGCAGTGAAGGTCAGGGACAGTTCTACGAGCAGTACTTC.

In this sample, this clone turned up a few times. CDR3 sequence (DNA): TGTGCCAGCAGCTTAGAAAAACAGGGCGCCTCCTACAATGAGCAGTTCTTC. Translation: CASSLEKQGASYNEQFF. J is TRBJ2-1 and V is TRBV7-9; maybe TRBD1 (6 bases). CDR3 length: 17 amino acids. Trimming pared 1 base from V and 0 bases from J, leaving 13 bases between. Germline assignment: CDR1 SEHNR and CDR2 FQNEAQ (reference sequence).

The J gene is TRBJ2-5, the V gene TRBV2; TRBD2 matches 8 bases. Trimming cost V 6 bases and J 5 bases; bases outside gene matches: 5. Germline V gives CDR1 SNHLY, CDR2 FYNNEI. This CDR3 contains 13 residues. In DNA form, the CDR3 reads TGTGCCAGCAGGCGCAGCGGGGGTGAGACCCAGTACTTC. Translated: CASRRSGGETQYF. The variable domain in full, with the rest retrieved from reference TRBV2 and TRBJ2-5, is EPEVTQTPSHQVTQMGQEVILRCVPISNHLYFYWYRQILGQKVEFLVSFYNNEISEKSEIFDDQFSVERPDGSNFTLKIRSTKLEDSAMYFCASRRSGGETQYFGPGTRLLVL.

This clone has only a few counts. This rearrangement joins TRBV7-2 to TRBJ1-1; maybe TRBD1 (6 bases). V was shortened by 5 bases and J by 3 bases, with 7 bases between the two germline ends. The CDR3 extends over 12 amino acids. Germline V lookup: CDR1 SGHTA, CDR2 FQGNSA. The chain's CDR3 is CASSHRDTEAFF. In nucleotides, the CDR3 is TGTGCCAGCAGCCACAGGGACACTGAAGCTTTCTTT.

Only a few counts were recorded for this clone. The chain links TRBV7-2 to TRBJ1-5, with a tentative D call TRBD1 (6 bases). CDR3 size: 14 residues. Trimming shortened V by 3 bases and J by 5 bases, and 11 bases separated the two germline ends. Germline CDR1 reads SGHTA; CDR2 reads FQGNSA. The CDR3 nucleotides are TGTGCCAGCAGCTTCGGACAGCGAGATCAGCCCCAGCATTTT. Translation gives CASSFGQRDQPQHF. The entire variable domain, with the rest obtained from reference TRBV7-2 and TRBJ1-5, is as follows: GAGVSQSPSNKVTEKGKDVELRCDPISGHTALYWYRQSLGQGLEFLIYFQGNSAPDKSGLPSDRFSAERTGGSVSTLTIQRTQQEDSAVYLCASSFGQRDQPQHFGDGTRLSIL.

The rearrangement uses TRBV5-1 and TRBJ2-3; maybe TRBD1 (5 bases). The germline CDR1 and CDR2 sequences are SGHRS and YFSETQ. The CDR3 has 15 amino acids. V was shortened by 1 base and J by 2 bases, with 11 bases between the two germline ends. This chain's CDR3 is CASSLQGFYTDTQYF. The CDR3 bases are TGCGCCAGCAGCTTGCAGGGTTTCTACACAGATACGCAGTATTTT.